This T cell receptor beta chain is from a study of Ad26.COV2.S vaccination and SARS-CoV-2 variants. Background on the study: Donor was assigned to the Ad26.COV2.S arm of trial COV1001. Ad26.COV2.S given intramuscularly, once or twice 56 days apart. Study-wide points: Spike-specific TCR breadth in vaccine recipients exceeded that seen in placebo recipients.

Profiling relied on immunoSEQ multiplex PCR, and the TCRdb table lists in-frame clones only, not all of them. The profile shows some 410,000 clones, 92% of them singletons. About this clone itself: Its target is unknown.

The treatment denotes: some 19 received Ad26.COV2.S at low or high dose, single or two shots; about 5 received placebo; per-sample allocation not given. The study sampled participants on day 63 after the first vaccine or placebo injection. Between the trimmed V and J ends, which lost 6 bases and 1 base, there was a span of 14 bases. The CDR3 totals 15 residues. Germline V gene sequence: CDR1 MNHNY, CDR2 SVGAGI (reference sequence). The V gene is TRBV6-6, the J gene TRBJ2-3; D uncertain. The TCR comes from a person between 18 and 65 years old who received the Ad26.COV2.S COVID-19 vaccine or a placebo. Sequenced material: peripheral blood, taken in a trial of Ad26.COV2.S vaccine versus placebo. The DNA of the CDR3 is TGTGCCAGCAGCCAGACGGTAGTTGGCACAGATACGCAGTATTTT. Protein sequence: CASSQTVVGTDTQYF.